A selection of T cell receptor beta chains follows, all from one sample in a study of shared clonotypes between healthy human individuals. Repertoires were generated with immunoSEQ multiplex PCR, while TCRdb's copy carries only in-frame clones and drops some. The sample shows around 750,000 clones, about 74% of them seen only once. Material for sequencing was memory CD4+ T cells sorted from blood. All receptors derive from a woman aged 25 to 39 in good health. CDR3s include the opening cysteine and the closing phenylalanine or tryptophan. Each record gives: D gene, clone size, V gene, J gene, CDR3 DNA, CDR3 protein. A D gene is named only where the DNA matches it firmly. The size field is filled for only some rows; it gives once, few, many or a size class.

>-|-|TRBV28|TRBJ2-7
TGTGCCAGCACCCAAACCCAGGCAGGGAAATACGAGCAGTACTTC
CASTQTQAGKYEQYF
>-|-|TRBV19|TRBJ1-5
TGTGCCAGTAGACAGAACCAGTCGCCCCAGCATTTT
CASRQNQSPQHF
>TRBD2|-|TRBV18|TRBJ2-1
TGTGCCAGCTCACCGGGCATAGCGGGAGGGAGCTCCTACAATGAGCAGTTCTTC
CASSPGIAGGSSYNEQFF
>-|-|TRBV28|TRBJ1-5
TGTGCCAGCCGGGGGCCCTCGCCCCAGCATTTT
CASRGPSPQHF
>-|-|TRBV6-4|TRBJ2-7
TGTGCCAGCAAGAAGGACCGTCTCTACGAGCAGTACTTC
CASKKDRLYEQYF
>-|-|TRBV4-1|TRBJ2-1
TGCGCCAGCAGCCAAGATCCAGGAGGCCTAGGTGGGGATGAGCAGTTCTTC
CASSQDPGGLGGDEQFF
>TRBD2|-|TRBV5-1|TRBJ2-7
TGCGCCAGCAGCTTGGATGGGGACTACCCCTCCTACGAGCAGTACTTC
CASSLDGDYPSYEQYF
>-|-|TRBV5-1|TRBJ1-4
TGCGCCAGCAGACGATCGACGGCAACTAATGAAAAACTGTTTTTT
CASRRSTATNEKLFF
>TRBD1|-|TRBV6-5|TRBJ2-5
TGTGCCACAGGACAGGGAGAGACCCAGTACTTC
CATGQGETQYF
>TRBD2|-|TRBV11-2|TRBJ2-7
TGTGCCAGCAGCCCCGGACTAGCGGGAGACTATTCCCACGAGCAGTACTTC
CASSPGLAGDYSHEQYF
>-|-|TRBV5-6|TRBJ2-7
TGTGCCAGCAGTCGTATCTACGAGCAGTACTTC
CASSRIYEQYF
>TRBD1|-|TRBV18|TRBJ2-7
TGTGCCAGCTCGGGACAGCAGAACTCCTACGAGCAGTACTTC
CASSGQQNSYEQYF
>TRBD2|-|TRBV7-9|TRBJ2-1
TGTGCCAGCAGCACCTCGACTAGCGGGTGGTTGGATGAGCAGTTCTTC
CASSTSTSGWLDEQFF
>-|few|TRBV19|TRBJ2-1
TGTGCCAGTAGTATAAATAGCCCCCAGCAGTTCTTC
CASSINSPQQFF
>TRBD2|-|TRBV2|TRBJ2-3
TGTGCCAGCAGTGAAATACTAGCGGGCAGAGATACGCAGTATTTT
CASSEILAGRDTQYF
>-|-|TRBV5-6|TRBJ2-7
TGTGCCAGCAGCTGGGGCAACAGGGGAGGGCTCGAGCAGTACTTC
CASSWGNRGGLEQYF
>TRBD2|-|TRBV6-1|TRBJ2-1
TGTGCCAGCAGTGGGCTAGCGGGAGCTCGGGATGAGCAGTTCTTC
CASSGLAGARDEQFF
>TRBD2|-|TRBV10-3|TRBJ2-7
TGTGCCATCAGTGTAGGACTAGCGGGAGGCGAGCAGTACTTC
CAISVGLAGGEQYF
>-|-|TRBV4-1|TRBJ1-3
TGCGCCAGCAGCCAAGATTCTTCGGGGGCGGGAAACACCATATATTTT
CASSQDSSGAGNTIYF
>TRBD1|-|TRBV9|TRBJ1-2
TGTGCCAGCAGCGCCCAGGGACAGTTCAACTATGGCTACACCTTC
CASSAQGQFNYGYTF
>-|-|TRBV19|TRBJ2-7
TGTGCCAGTAGTAACTCATGGCAGGACGAGCAGTACTTC
CASSNSWQDEQYF
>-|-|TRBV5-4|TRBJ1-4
TGTGCCAGCAGCTTGCGTGGGGGGCTTAGTGAAAAACTGTTTTTT
CASSLRGGLSEKLFF
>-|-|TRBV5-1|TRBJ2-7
TGCGCCAGCAGCTTGGGCCAGGAAAGGGCCGAGCAGTACTTC
CASSLGQERAEQYF